These 30 T cell receptor beta chains were sequenced from one sample in a study of T cells in Graves' hyperthyroidism and ophthalmopathy (dated by TCRdb to about 2019). The library was produced with multiplex PCR. Sequenced using an Illumina HiSeq 2000. The TCR beta CDR3 regions were amplified from the RNA transcripts. For the first round of RT-PCR on the TCR CDR3, the HTBI primer set was used together with the Qiagen OneStep RT-PCR kit. The public reads were reprocessed in TCRdb via fastp at Q25 and MiXCR, keeping in-frame beta chains. CDR3 protein duplicates are merged, each entry listing the most common genes and DNA. The sample yields approximately 740,000 distinct CDR3 sequences; around 15% were counted once. 10% of the sample lies in the top ten. The specimen was blood. These receptors all stem from a woman aged 18-35 years with Graves' hyperthyroidism.

This clonotype was detected ten times or more. The V gene is TRBV12-3 or TRBV12-4, the J gene TRBJ1-1, with D unresolved. The CDR3 loop spans 17 amino acids. The V and J ends lost 2 bases and 5 bases respectively, with 21 bases between them. The CDR3 sequence is CASSLPMDGRRMTEAFF. The CDR3 DNA reads TGTGCCAGCAGTTTACCCATGGACGGTCGAAGGATGACTGAAGCTTTCTTT.

The chain couples TRBV9 to TRBJ2-5, with 7 bases that match TRBD2. Trimming took 2 bases from V and 3 from J; bases not matched to a gene: 7. This CDR3 is built from 15 residues. CDR1 is SGDLS, CDR2 YYNGEE, per germline. In DNA, the CDR3 is TGTGCCAGCAGCGTCGGACCGGGACTAAAAGAGACCCAGTACTTC. Translation: CASSVGPGLKETQYF.

This chain joins TRBV20-1 and TRBJ1-1; 9 bases are shared with TRBD1. CDR1 is DFQATT, CDR2 SNEGSKA, per germline (reference sequence). The CDR3 loop spans 19 amino acids. V was pared by 0 bases and J by 0 bases, with 14 bases of the junction left unmatched. Here the CDR3 reads CSARDLGQGDWGMNTEAFF. The DNA for the CDR3 is TGCAGTGCTAGAGATCTGGGACAGGGTGATTGGGGCATGAACACTGAAGCTTTCTTT.

This chain uses TRBV7-6 with TRBJ2-2, with 10 nucleotides matching TRBD1. The CDR3 is 16 residues long. Trimming removed 3 bases from V and 6 bases from J; junction bases left unmatched: 7. Germline V CDR1 and CDR2: SGHVS, FNYEAQ. The CDR3 spells CASSFIGTGVAGELFF. For the CDR3, the DNA is TGTGCCAGCAGCTTTATTGGGACAGGGGTCGCCGGGGAGCTGTTTTTT. The variable domain in full, with the rest retrieved from reference TRBV7-6 and TRBJ2-2, is GAGVSQSPRYKVTKRGQDVALRCDPISGHVSLYWYRQALGQGPEFLTYFNYEAQQDKSGLPNDRFSAERPEGSISTLTIQRTEQRDSAMYRCASSFIGTGVAGELFFGEGSRLTVL.

The chain links TRBV19 to TRBJ2-2, with 11 nucleotides matching TRBD1. The length of the CDR3 is 16 residues. V shed 5 bases and J 6 bases; nucleotides not matched to a gene: 8. In germline, CDR1 is LNHDA, CDR2 SQIVND (reference sequence). The CDR3 nucleotides read TGTGCCAGTAGTGCAGGGACAGGGGGGCGCGCCGGGGAGCTGTTTTTT. It translates to CASSAGTGGRAGELFF.

The chain links TRBV9 to TRBJ1-6; 7 nucleotides agree with TRBD1. Germline V gene data show CDR1 as SGDLS and CDR2 as YYNGEE. V lost 3 bases and J lost 5; bases outside the gene matches: 5. The CDR3 covers 15 residues. In DNA, the CDR3 is TGTGCCAGCAGCGCTTCCGGGACAGATAATTCACCCCTCCACTTT. Translation: CASSASGTDNSPLHF.

The sample holds many counts of this clonotype. The CDR3: CASSQGAGGAAFF. The CDR3 bases are TGTGCCAGCAGCCAAGGGGCAGGCGGGGCAGCTTTCTTT. This chain connects TRBV3-1 to TRBJ1-1, with TRBD1 as a possible D gene (5 bases). This CDR3 spans 13 amino acids. V gave up 1 base and J gave up 10 bases, with 13 bases separating them. Germline V lookup: CDR1 LGHDT, CDR2 YNNKEL (reference sequence).

This clonotype showed up many times. The CDR3 DNA follows: TGCAGTGCTAGCAGGGGACAGGGACTTTCACCCCTCCACTTT. Its translation is CSASRGQGLSPLHF. This chain links TRBV20-1 with TRBJ1-6; 9 nucleotides line up with TRBD1. Germline lookup yields CDR1 DFQATT and CDR2 SNEGSKA (reference sequence). The junction had 6 bases not matched to a gene; V was cut back by 3 bases and J by 9 bases. CDR3 length equals 14 residues.

The sample holds many counts of this clonotype. The V and J genes are TRBV6-1 and TRBJ2-5, with 7 bases that match TRBD1. Losses at the gene ends were 5 bases for V and 0 bases for J; bases not matched to a gene: 18. The germline V gene encodes CDR1 MNHNS and CDR2 SASEGT. The CDR3 extends over 19 amino acids. Written as DNA, the CDR3 is TGTGCCAGCAGTTACCCATTCATCCGGGACAGAGCGTACCAAGAGACCCAGTACTTC. Its protein is CASSYPFIRDRAYQETQYF.

The genes are TRBV6-2 or TRBV6-3 and TRBJ2-7; TRBD2 aligns across 8 bases. CDR1 and CDR2 from the germline V gene are MNHEY and SVGEGT. This CDR3 comprises 17 residues. J lost 6 bases, V lost 0 bases, and 13 bases had no gene match. Here the CDR3 reads CASSYSRSGSVLAEQYF. The CDR3 DNA follows: TGTGCCAGCAGTTACTCGCGAAGCGGGAGTGTTTTGGCCGAGCAGTACTTC.

This clonotype was detected many times. This chain connects TRBV30 to TRBJ1-2; tentative D call: TRBD1 (6 bases). Germline values: CDR1 GTSNPN, CDR2 SVGIG (reference sequence). Between the trimmed V and J ends, which lost 0 bases and 6 bases, there was a span of 20 bases. This CDR3 region has 16 residues. CDR3 DNA sequence: TGTGCCTGGAGTGTACGACGGGCAGGAGGGACAAATGGCTACACCTTC. This translates into CAWSVRRAGGTNGYTF.

This clonotype came up many times. This chain joins TRBV20-1 and TRBJ2-1; 9 bases match TRBD2. There are 15 residues in the CDR3. The ends lost 1 base at V and 10 bases at J; junction bases unmatched: 11. The V gene's germline CDR1 is DFQATT and CDR2 SNEGSKA (reference sequence). CDR3 region: CSARGVGLARREQFF. DNA of the CDR3: TGCAGTGCTAGAGGGGTCGGACTAGCGCGGAGGGAGCAGTTCTTC.

The V and J genes are TRBV10-2 and TRBJ2-7, with 8 bases fitting TRBD2. Germline V gene data show CDR1 as WSHSY and CDR2 as SAAADI. Unmatched junction bases numbered 3, after V lost 0 bases and J lost 2 bases. The CDR3 covers 15 residues. Here the CDR3 reads CASSESKGLAYEQYF. In DNA, the CDR3 is TGCGCCAGCAGTGAGTCGAAGGGACTAGCCTACGAGCAGTACTTC.

Of note for this clonotype: One base away lies a much larger clone, so this may be a sequencing read error. The J gene is TRBJ2-1, the V gene TRBV28, with D possibly TRBD1 on 7 matching bases. The CDR3 extends over 14 amino acids. The V end lost 3 bases, the J end lost 7 bases, and 13 bases lay between the germline ends. Germline CDR1 and CDR2: MDHEN and SYDVKM. The chain's CDR3 is CASSFGGTANEQFF. In DNA form, the CDR3 reads TGTGCCAGCAGTTTTGGCGGGACAGCGAATGAGCAGTTCTTC.

This clonotype was picked up many times. The chain is built from TRBV27 and TRBJ1-1; TRBD1 might be the D (6 bases). Trimming removed 6 bases from V and 6 bases from J, with 14 bases in between. The CDR3 consists of 13 residues. The germline CDR1 and CDR2 sequences are MNHEY and SMNVEV (reference sequence). As DNA, the CDR3 is TGTGCCAGCAGCATAGGGGGTACCGCTGAAGCTTTCTTT. Protein: CASSIGGTAEAFF.

This clonotype was picked up many times. The V and J genes are TRBV3-1 and TRBJ2-7; D may be TRBD1 (6 bases). Per the germline V gene, CDR1 is LGHDT and CDR2 is YNNKEL (reference sequence). This CDR3 has 14 residues. V was pared by 4 bases and J by 4 bases, with 14 bases between. The CDR3, as DNA: TGTGCCAGCAGCCCAGGGGCCATTTTTTACGAGCAGTACTTC. Its translation: CASSPGAIFYEQYF.

The table lists this clonotype with many counts. J is TRBJ1-5 and V is TRBV2, with TRBD1 matching over 7 bases. With V trimmed by 4 bases and J by 0 bases, 9 bases remained unmatched. This CDR3 contains 17 residues. Per germline, CDR1 SNHLY and CDR2 FYNNEI. CDR3: CASSVPGQTYSNQPQHF. CDR3 in DNA: TGTGCCAGCAGTGTTCCGGGACAGACATATAGCAATCAGCCCCAGCATTTT.

This clonotype was seen ten or more times. The gene calls are TRBV20-1 and TRBJ2-7; the D gene could be TRBD1 or TRBD2 (5 bases each). This CDR3 contains 15 residues. V was trimmed by 5 bases and J by 9 bases, leaving 26 bases between them. Germline-derived CDR1 and CDR2 are DFQATT and SNEGSKA (reference sequence). The CDR3 is CSAPKLSGTARSQYF. The CDR3, as DNA: TGCAGTGCTCCTAAACTTTCCGGGACGGCCCGCTCGCAGTACTTC.

This clonotype has just a few counts. The rearrangement uses TRBV4-1 and TRBJ2-2; perhaps TRBD2 as D (5 bases). Germline V lookup: CDR1 MGHRA, CDR2 YSYEKL. This CDR3 has 16 residues. V lost 0 bases, J lost 4 bases, and 12 bases lay in between. The CDR3 coding sequence is TGCGCCAGCAGCCAAGATATCGGGATCAGCACCGGGGAGCTGTTTTTT. This codes for CASSQDIGISTGELFF.

In regard to this clonotype: An end of the junction differs from the germline gene, which may be a read error. The chain uses TRBV27 and TRBJ2-1; tentative D call: TRBD2 (6 bases). The CDR3 sequence is 15 residues long. CDR1 and CDR2 from the germline V gene are MNHEY and SMNVEV (reference sequence). CDR3 residues: CATSDPSGRYNEQFF. The CDR3 DNA reads TGTGCCACCAGTGATCCGAGCGGGCGCTACAATGAGCAGTTCTTC.

The chain uses TRBV5-1 and TRBJ2-7; the D is unclear. The CDR3 sequence is 12 residues long. Germline CDR1 is SGHRS and CDR2 is YFSETQ. Trimming took off 5 bases at V and 6 bases at J, with 12 bases between the two ends. The CDR3 region has the DNA TGCGCCAGCAGGGGTTCGTTGGCCGAGCAGTACTTC. Amino acid sequence: CASRGSLAEQYF. The variable domain in full, completed from reference TRBV5-1 and TRBJ2-7, reads KAGVTQTPRYLIKTRGQQVTLSCSPISGHRSVSWYQQTPGQGLQFLFEYFSETQRNKGNFPGRFSGRQFSNSRSEMNVSTLELGDSALYLCASRGSLAEQYFGPGTRLTVT.

This clonotype was observed at least ten times. This rearrangement joins TRBV18 to TRBJ2-7; 11 positions match TRBD1. The V and J ends lost 1 base and 5 bases, in that order; junction bases with no gene match: 7. Germline CDR1 and CDR2: KGHSH and LQKENI. The length of the CDR3 is 16 residues. The CDR3 bases are TGTGCCAGCTCACCACGGTCCGGGACAGGGGGAAACGAGCAGTACTTC. Protein: CASSPRSGTGGNEQYF.

This chain connects TRBV27 to TRBJ2-1; no firm D call. Germline values: CDR1 MNHEY, CDR2 SMNVEV (reference sequence). The CDR3 has 10 amino acids. V lost 11 bases, J lost 7 bases, and 9 bases lay in between. DNA for the CDR3: TGTGCCGCAGGCCTTAATGAGCAGTTCTTC. Residues: CAAGLNEQFF.

The CDR3 nucleotides are TGTGCCAGCAGCTTAGGGGGAGTTGGGACAGGGCTATACAATGAGCAGTTCTTC. Its protein is CASSLGGVGTGLYNEQFF. The chain is built from TRBV7-9 and TRBJ2-1; 9 bases line up with TRBD1. With V trimmed by 1 base and J by 4 bases, 11 bases remained unmatched. This CDR3 is 18 amino acids long. From germline, CDR1 is SEHNR and CDR2 FQNEAQ (reference sequence).

There are many counts of this clonotype. The J gene is TRBJ1-1, the V gene TRBV28; TRBD1 matches 11 bases. V lost 2 bases and J lost 4; bases outside the gene matches: 3. Germline CDR1 is MDHEN and CDR2 is SYDVKM. This CDR3 is built from 15 residues. CDR3 sequence reads: CASSLLGTGGTEAFF. The CDR3 DNA reads TGTGCCAGCAGTTTACTAGGGACAGGGGGCACTGAAGCTTTCTTT.

With regard to this clonotype: A clone one base away is much larger, so this may be a read error. The CDR3 ends on some other residue instead of the conserved phenylalanine or tryptophan, so this is likely a read error. The chain joins TRBV20-1 to TRBJ1-5; tentative D call: TRBD1 (5 bases). Germline CDR1 DFQATT, CDR2 SNEGSKA (reference sequence). Deletions cut 3 bases from V and 8 bases from J, with 17 bases between. The CDR3 contains 14 residues. The CDR3 DNA is TGCAGTGCTAGTTTCCGGGACCCAGCGAAGCCCCAGCATCTT. Translating it yields CSASFRDPAKPQHL.

CDR3 sequence reads: CSARRLGGQPQHF. In DNA form, the CDR3 reads TGCAGTGCTCGGCGGCTGGGAGGTCAGCCCCAGCATTTT. V gene TRBV20-1 combines with J gene TRBJ1-5, with no clear D. Trimming removed 5 bases from V and 6 bases from J, with 14 bases in between. Germline CDR1 DFQATT, CDR2 SNEGSKA (reference sequence). There are 13 residues in the CDR3.

This clonotype was counted many times. The rearrangement links TRBV18 to TRBJ2-4; the D is unclear. Germline-derived CDR1 and CDR2 are KGHSH and LQKENI. This CDR3 contains 11 residues. Trimming left V 6 bases short and J 4 bases short, with 4 bases between. The CDR3 DNA sequence: TGTGCCAGCTCGTCTAAAAACATTCAGTACTTC. It codes for CASSSKNIQYF.

This clonotype occurred a few times. This chain joins TRBV9 and TRBJ2-7; no clear D. Germline V gene lookup returns CDR1 SGDLS and CDR2 YYNGEE. V dropped 1 base and J dropped 3 bases, with 14 bases sitting between them. The CDR3 contains 15 residues. CDR3 DNA: TGTGCCAGCAGCGTACGACCTGGTTCCGACTACGAGCAGTACTTC. Protein sequence: CASSVRPGSDYEQYF.

This clonotype was seen at least ten times. This chain uses TRBV13 with TRBJ2-7; 9 bases agree with TRBD1. The CDR3 length is 15 residues. Germline CDR1 PRHDT, CDR2 FYEKMQ (reference sequence). Unmatched junction bases numbered 10, after V lost 5 bases and J lost 5 bases. CDR3 region: CASSGTGTGSNEQYF. CDR3 in DNA: TGTGCCAGCAGCGGGACCGGGACAGGGTCCAACGAGCAGTACTTC.